What follows are 11 T cell receptor beta chains derived from one specimen sequenced in a study of CD8 T cells in Susac syndrome. RNA in amounts of roughly 0.5 to 1 ug was reverse transcribed with random hexamers. TCRdb fed the immunoSEQ multiplex PCR reads into MiXCR, producing one record per CDR3 protein. The data show about 90,000 distinct CDR3 sequences, with approximately 95% seen just once and 0.3% to 0.4% held by the top ten. Sequenced input: CD8+ T cells from PBMCs. These receptors were collected from a human donor in good health.

This clonotype appeared a single time. V gene TRBV3-1 combines with J gene TRBJ2-1; 8 bases line up with TRBD2. Germline V gene data show CDR1 as LGHDT and CDR2 as YNNKEL (reference sequence). The CDR3 contains 15 residues. With 3 bases clipped from V and 5 bases from J, the junction kept 6 bases outside the gene matches. The CDR3 nucleotides are TGTGCCAGCAGCCATCCCAGCGGGGGCGACAATGAGCAGTTCTTC. Translating it yields CASSHPSGGDNEQFF.

This chain uses TRBV14 with TRBJ1-3, with D possibly being TRBD1 (6 bases). The germline V gene has CDR1 SGHDN and CDR2 FVKESK. The CDR3 is 14 amino acids. V lost 0 bases and J 4 bases, leaving 7 bases between the germline ends. The CDR3 loop reads CASSQEDSGNTIYF. Here the CDR3 DNA reads TGTGCCAGCAGCCAAGAGGACAGCGGAAACACCATATATTTT.

V gene TRBV19 combines with J gene TRBJ1-6; a possible D gene is TRBD1 (5 bases). The CDR3 is 14 amino acids. V lost 6 bases, J lost 7 bases, and 13 bases lay in between. CDR1 and CDR2 (germline): LNHDA, SQIVND (reference sequence). CDR3 protein: CASSPTAGNSPLHF. CDR3 DNA: TGTGCCAGTAGCCCTACGGCAGGGAATTCACCCCTCCACTTT.

V usage is TRBV9 and J usage is TRBJ2-1, with D unresolved. The V gene's germline CDR1 is SGDLS and CDR2 YYNGEE. With 2 bases removed from V and 2 bases from J, the gap between germline ends came to 11 bases. This CDR3 has 15 residues. The CDR3 DNA follows: TGTGCCAGCAGCGTCGGGCTAGGTCCCTACAATGAGCAGTTCTTC. It is translated as CASSVGLGPYNEQFF.

V is TRBV30 and J is TRBJ2-2; 9 bases are shared with TRBD1. J gave up 1 base and V 8 bases, and 8 bases lay outside the gene matches. CDR3 length: 15 residues. Germline V gene data show CDR1 as GTSNPN and CDR2 as SVGIG (reference sequence). CDR3 sequence (DNA): TGTGCCGGACAGGGACAGGGTCGGAACACCGGGGAGCTGTTTTTT. This codes for CAGQGQGRNTGELFF.

Remarks on this clonotype: One end of the junction fails to match germline, which may point to a read error. The chain joins TRBV5-1 to TRBJ1-1; TRBD1 aligns across 7 bases. This CDR3 has 14 residues. In germline, CDR1 is SGHRS, CDR2 YFSETQ. As DNA, the CDR3 is TGCGCCAGCAGCCCGAAGGACGCAGTGGAGGGGGCTTTTTTT. Encoded protein: CASSPKDAVEGAFF.

V usage is TRBV12-3 or TRBV12-4 and J usage is TRBJ1-1; D is ambiguous. There are 12 residues in the CDR3. V lost 9 bases and J lost 4, with 12 bases in between. The CDR3 sequence: CASRGWVTEAFF. The CDR3 bases are TGTGCCAGTCGAGGGTGGGTCACTGAAGCTTTCTTT.

V gene TRBV19 combines with J gene TRBJ2-1; no firm D call. Trimming pared 5 bases from V and 8 bases from J, leaving 19 bases between. CDR1 and CDR2 (germline): LNHDA, SQIVND (reference sequence). The CDR3 is 15 residues long. CDR3 DNA sequence: TGTGCCAGTAGTGATGAGGTGGCGCCAGGTGATGAGCAGTTCTTC. Its protein product is CASSDEVAPGDEQFF. The variable domain in full, with the rest retrieved from reference TRBV19 and TRBJ2-1, is DGGITQSPKYLFRKEGQNVTLSCEQNLNHDAMYWYRQDPGQGLRLIYYSQIVNDFQKGDIAEGYSVSREKKESFPLTVTSAQKNPTAFYLCASSDEVAPGDEQFFGPGTRLTVL.

The chain couples TRBV5-6 to TRBJ1-2; possibly TRBD1 for D (5 bases). The CDR3 contains 14 residues. CDR1 is SGHDT and CDR2 is YYEEEE in the germline V gene. V was trimmed by 4 bases and J by 6 bases, leaving 16 bases between them. The DNA for the CDR3 is TGTGCCAGCAGCAGAGGGACTGAACTTAATGGCTACACCTTC. Residues: CASSRGTELNGYTF.

This rearrangement joins TRBV9 to TRBJ2-7; D unresolved. Trimming took 0 bases from V and 0 from J, leaving 7 bases between them. This CDR3 has 14 amino acids. CDR1 SGDLS and CDR2 YYNGEE come from the germline V gene. CDR3 DNA: TGTGCCAGCAGCGTAGCGGCAAGCTCCTACGAGCAGTACTTC. Amino acid sequence: CASSVAASSYEQYF.

The genes are TRBV23-1 and TRBJ1-1; the match to TRBD1 covers 7 bases. TRBV23-1 carries the ORF label, with uncertain function. This CDR3 contains 14 residues. The trim removed 6 bases at V and 5 bases at J, leaving 9 bases unmatched. The CDR3 coding sequence is TGCGCCAGCAGACAACGACAGGGTTTAACTGAAGCTTTCTTT. It codes for CASRQRQGLTEAFF.